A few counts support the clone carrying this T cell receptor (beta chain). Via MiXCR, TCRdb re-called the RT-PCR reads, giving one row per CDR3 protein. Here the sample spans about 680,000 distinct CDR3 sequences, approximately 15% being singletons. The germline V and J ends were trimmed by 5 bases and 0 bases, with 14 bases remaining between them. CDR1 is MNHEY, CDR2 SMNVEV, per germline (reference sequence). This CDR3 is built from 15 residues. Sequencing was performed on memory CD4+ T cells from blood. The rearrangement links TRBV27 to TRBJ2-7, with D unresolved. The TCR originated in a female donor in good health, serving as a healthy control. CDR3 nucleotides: TGTGCCAGCAGTCTACTACCATCAAGCTCCTACGAGCAGTACTTC. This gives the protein CASSLLPSSSYEQYF.